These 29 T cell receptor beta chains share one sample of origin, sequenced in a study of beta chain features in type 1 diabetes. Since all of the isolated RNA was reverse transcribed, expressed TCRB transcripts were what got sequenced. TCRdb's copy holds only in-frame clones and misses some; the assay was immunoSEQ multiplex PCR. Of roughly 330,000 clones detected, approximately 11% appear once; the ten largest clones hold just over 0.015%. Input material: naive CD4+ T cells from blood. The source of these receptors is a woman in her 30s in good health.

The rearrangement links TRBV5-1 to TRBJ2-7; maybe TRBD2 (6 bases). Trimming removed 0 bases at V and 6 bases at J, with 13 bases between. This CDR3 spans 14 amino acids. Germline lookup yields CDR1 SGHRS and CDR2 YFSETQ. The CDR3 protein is CASSLEPEGLEQYF. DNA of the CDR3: TGCGCCAGCAGCTTGGAGCCGGAGGGTCTCGAGCAGTACTTC.

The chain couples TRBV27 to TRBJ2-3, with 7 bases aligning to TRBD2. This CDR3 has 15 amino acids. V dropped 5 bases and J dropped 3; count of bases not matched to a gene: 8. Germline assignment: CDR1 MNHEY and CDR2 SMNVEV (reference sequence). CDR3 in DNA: TGTGCCAGCAGTCACACATCACTAGCGACAGATACGCAGTATTTT. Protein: CASSHTSLATDTQYF.

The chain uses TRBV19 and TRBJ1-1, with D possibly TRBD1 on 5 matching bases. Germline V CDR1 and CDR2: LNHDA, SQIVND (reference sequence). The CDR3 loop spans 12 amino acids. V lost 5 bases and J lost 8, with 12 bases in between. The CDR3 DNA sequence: TGTGCCAGTAGTCGCCGGGAGGGGGAAGCTTTCTTT. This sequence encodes CASSRREGEAFF.

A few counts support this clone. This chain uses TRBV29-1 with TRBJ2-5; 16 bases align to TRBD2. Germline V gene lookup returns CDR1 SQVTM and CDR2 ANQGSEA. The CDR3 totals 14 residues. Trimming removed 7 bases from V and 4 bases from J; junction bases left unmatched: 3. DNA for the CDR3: TGCAGCGCCGGGACTAGCGGGAGGGGAGAGACCCAGTACTTC. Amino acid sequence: CSAGTSGRGETQYF.

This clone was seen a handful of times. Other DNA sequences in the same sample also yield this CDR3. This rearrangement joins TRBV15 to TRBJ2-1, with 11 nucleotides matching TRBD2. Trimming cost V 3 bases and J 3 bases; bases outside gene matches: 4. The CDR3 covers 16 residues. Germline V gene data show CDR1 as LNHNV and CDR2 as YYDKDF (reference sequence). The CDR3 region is CATSRAGTSGYNEQFF. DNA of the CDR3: TGTGCCACCAGCAGGGCCGGGACTAGCGGCTACAATGAGCAGTTCTTC.

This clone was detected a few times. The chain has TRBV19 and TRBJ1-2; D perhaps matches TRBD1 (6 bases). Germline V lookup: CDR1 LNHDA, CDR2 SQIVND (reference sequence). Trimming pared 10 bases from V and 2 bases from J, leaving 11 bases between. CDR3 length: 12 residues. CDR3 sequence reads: CATNRANYGYTF. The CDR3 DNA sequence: TGTGCCACCAACAGGGCCAACTATGGCTACACCTTC.

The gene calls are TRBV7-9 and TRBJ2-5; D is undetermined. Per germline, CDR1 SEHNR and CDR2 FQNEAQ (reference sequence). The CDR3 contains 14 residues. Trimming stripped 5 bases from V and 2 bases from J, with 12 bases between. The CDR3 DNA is TGTGCCAGCAGCCAGATGTCACAGCAAGAGACCCAGTACTTC. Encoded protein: CASSQMSQQETQYF.

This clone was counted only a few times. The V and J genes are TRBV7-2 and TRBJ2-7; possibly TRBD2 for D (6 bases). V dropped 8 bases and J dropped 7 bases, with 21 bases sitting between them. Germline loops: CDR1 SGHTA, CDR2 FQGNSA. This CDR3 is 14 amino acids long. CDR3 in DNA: TGTGCCAGCGGGAAAAGGGACTCCTCCTGGGAGCAGTACTTC. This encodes CASGKRDSSWEQYF.

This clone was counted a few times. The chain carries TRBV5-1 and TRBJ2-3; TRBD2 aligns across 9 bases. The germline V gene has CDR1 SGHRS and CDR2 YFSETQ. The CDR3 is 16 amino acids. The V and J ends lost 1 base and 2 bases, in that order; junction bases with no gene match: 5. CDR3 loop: CASSLLPSGTTDTQYF. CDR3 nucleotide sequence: TGCGCCAGCAGCTTGTTGCCTAGCGGGACCACAGATACGCAGTATTTT. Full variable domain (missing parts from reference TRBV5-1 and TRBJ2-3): KAGVTQTPRYLIKTRGQQVTLSCSPISGHRSVSWYQQTPGQGLQFLFEYFSETQRNKGNFPGRFSGRQFSNSRSEMNVSTLELGDSALYLCASSLLPSGTTDTQYFGPGTRLTVL.

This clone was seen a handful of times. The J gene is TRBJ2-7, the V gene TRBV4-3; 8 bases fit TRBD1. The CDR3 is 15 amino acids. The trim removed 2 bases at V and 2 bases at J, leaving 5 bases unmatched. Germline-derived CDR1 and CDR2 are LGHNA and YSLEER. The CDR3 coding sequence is TGCGCCAGCAGCCAACGGACAGGGAACCCCTACGAGCAGTACTTC. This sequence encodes CASSQRTGNPYEQYF.

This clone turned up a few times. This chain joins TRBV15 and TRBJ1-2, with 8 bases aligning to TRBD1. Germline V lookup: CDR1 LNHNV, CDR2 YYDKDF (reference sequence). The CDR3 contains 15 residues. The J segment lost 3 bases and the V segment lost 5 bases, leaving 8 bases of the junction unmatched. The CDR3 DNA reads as TGTGCCACCAGCCCTCGGACAGGGAAGGACTATGGCTACACCTTC. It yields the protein CATSPRTGKDYGYTF.

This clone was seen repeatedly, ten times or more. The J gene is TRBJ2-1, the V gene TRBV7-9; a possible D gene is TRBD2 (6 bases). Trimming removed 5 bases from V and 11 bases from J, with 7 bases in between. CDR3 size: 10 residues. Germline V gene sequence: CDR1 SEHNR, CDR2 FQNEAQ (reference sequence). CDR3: CASSAGQQFF. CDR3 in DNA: TGTGCCAGCAGCGCGGGACAGCAGTTCTTC.

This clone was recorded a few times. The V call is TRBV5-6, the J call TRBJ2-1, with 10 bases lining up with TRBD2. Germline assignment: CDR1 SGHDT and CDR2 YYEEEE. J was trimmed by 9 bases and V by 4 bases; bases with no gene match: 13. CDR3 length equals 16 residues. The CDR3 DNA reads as TGTGCCAGCAGCCCGGGTGCGCTAGCGGGAGTCGGTGAGCAGTTCTTC. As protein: CASSPGALAGVGEQFF.

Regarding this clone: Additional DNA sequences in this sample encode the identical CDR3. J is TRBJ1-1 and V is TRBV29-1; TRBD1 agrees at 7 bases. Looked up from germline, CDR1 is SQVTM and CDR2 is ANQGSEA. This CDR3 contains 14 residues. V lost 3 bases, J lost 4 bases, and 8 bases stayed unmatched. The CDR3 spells CSVDRQGVGTEAFF. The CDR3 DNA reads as TGCAGCGTTGACAGACAGGGAGTCGGCACTGAAGCTTTCTTT.

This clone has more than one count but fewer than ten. CDR3 amino acids: CAWSVRAGVEQYF. The CDR3 DNA is TGTGCCTGGAGTGTACGGGCAGGGGTCGAGCAGTACTTC. The gene calls are TRBV30 and TRBJ2-7; tentative D call: TRBD1 (6 bases). The V end lost 0 bases, the J end lost 6 bases, and 12 bases lay between the germline ends. This CDR3 is built from 13 residues. Germline loops: CDR1 GTSNPN, CDR2 SVGIG (reference sequence).

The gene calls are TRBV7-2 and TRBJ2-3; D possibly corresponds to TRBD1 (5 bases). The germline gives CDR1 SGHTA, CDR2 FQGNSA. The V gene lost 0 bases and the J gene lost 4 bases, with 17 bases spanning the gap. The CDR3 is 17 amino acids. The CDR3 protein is CASSLARRGRPADTQYF. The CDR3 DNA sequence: TGTGCCAGCAGCTTAGCGCGAAGGGGAAGGCCTGCAGATACGCAGTATTTT.

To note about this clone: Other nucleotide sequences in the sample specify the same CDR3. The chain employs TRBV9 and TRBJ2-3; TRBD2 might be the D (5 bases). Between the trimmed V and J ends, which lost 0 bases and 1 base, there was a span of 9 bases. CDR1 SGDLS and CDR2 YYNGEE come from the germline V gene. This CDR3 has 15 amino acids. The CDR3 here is CASSVVGEGTDTQYF. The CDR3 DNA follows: TGTGCCAGCAGCGTAGTGGGAGAAGGCACAGATACGCAGTATTTT.

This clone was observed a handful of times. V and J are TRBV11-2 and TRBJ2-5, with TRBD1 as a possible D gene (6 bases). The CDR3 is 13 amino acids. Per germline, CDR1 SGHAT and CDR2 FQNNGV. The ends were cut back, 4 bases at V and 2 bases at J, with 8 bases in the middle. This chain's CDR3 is CASSSDRQETQYF. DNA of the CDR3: TGTGCCAGCAGCTCGGACAGACAAGAGACCCAGTACTTC.

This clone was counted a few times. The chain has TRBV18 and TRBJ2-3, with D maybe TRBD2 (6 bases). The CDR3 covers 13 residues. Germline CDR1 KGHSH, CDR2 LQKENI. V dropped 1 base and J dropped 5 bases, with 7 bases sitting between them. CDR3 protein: CASSPLGGDTQYF. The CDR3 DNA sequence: TGTGCCAGCTCACCACTCGGGGGAGATACGCAGTATTTT.

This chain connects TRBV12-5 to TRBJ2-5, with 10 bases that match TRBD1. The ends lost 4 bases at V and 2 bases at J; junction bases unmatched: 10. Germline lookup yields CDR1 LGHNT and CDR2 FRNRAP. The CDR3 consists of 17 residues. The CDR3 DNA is TGTGCTAGTGGTTGGGGGACAGGGGAATTGGGGCAAGAGACCCAGTACTTC. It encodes CASGWGTGELGQETQYF.

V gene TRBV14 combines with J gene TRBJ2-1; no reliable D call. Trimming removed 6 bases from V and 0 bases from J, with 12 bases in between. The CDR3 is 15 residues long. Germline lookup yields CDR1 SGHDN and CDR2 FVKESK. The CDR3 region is CASSLPFNSYNEQFF. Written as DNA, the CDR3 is TGTGCCAGCAGTCTTCCTTTTAACTCCTACAATGAGCAGTTCTTC.

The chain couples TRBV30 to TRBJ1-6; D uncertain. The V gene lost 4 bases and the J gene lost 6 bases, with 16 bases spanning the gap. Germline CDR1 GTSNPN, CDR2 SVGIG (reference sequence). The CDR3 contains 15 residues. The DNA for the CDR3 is TGTGCCTGGAACCGAGGGATAGGTGTTAATTCACCCCTCCACTTT. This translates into CAWNRGIGVNSPLHF.

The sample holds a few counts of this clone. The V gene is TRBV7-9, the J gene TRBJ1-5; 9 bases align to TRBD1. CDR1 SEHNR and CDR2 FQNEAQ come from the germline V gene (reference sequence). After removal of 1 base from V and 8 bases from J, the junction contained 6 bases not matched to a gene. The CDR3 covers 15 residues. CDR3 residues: CASSLGDREVEPQHF. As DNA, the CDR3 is TGTGCCAGCAGCTTAGGGGACAGGGAGGTTGAGCCCCAGCATTTT.

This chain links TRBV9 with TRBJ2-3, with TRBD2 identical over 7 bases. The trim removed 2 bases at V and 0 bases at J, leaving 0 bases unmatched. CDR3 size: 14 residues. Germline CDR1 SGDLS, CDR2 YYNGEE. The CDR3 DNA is TGTGCCAGCAGCGTTAGCGGGAGCACAGATACGCAGTATTTT. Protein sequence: CASSVSGSTDTQYF.

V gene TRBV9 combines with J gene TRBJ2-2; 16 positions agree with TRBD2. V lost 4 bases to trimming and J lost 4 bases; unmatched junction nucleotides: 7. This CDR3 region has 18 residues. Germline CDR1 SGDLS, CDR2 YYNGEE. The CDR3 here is CASSSGLAGGPRTGELFF. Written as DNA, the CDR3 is TGTGCCAGCAGCTCGGGACTAGCGGGAGGGCCGCGCACCGGGGAGCTGTTTTTT.

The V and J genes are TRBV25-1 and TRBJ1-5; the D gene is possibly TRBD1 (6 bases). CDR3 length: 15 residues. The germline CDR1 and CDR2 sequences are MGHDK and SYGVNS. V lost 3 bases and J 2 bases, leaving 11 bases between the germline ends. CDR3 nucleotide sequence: TGTGCCAGCAGTGATGCTAGGACAGGCAATCAGCCCCAGCATTTT. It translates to CASSDARTGNQPQHF. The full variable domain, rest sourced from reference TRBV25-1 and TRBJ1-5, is EADIYQTPRYLVIGTGKKITLECSQTMGHDKMYWYQQDPGMELHLIHYSYGVNSTEKGDLSSESTVSRIRTEHFPLTLESARPSHTSQYLCASSDARTGNQPQHFGDGTRLSIL.

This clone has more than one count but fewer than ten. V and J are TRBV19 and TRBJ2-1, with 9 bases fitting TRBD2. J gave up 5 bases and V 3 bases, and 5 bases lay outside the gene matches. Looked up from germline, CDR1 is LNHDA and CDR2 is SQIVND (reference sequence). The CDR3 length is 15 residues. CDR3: CASSMWLAGHNEQFF. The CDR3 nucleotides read TGTGCCAGTAGTATGTGGCTAGCGGGGCACAATGAGCAGTTCTTC.

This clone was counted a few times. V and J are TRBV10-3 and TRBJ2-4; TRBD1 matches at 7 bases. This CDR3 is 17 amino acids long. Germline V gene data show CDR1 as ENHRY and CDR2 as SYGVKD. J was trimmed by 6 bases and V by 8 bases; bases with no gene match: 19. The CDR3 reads CAIRQGPPASKGNIQYF. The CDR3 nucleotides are TGTGCCATCCGACAGGGCCCCCCAGCTTCCAAGGGAAACATTCAGTACTTC.

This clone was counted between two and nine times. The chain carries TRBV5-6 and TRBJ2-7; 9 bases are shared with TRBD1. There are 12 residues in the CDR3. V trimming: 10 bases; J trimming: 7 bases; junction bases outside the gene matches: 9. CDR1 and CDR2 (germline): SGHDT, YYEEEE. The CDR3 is CASGTGLGEQYF. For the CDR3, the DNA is TGTGCCTCCGGGACAGGGTTAGGAGAGCAGTACTTC.